The 30 T cell receptor beta chains given below trace back to one sample, sequenced in a study of regulatory T cells in long-lasting Graves disease. Combining iRepertoire HTBI primers with Arm-PCR of CDR3 regions, the authors built TCR beta libraries. In TCRdb, the multiplex PCR reads were re-called with MiXCR into one record per CDR3 protein. The sample has approximately 380,000 distinct CDR3 sequences; roughly 20% are singletons. Documented time point: persistent/refractory GD, antithyroid drugs over 5 years with positive TRAb. RNA isolated from PBMCs was used to make the TCR library. This specimen consisted of peripheral blood mononuclear cells (PBMCs), obtained when the disease was refractory, from a patient treated with antithyroid drugs. Receptors were obtained from a female donor with Graves disease.

This clonotype came up many times. V gene TRBV20-1 combines with J gene TRBJ2-7, with TRBD2 identical over 11 bases. The CDR3 sequence is 15 residues long. Germline CDR1 DFQATT, CDR2 SNEGSKA (reference sequence). Unmatched junction bases numbered 7, after V lost 3 bases and J lost 3 bases. CDR3 DNA sequence: TGCAGTGCTAGGGGGACTAGCGGATTTTTCTACGAGCAGTACTTC. This translates into CSARGTSGFFYEQYF.

This chain connects TRBV6-2 or TRBV6-3 to TRBJ2-7; perhaps TRBD2 as D (6 bases). This CDR3 has 14 residues. CDR1 MNHEY and CDR2 SVGEGT come from the germline V gene. V was shortened by 6 bases and J by 5 bases, with 17 bases between the two germline ends. The CDR3 DNA follows: TGTGCCAGCAGGCGACTAGTAATCGGTGACGAGCAGTACTTC. It is translated as CASRRLVIGDEQYF.

Only a few counts were recorded for this clonotype. The CDR3 coding sequence is TGTGCCAGCAGCCAAGATAGGATAGCCTACGAGCAGTACTTC. It specifies CASSQDRIAYEQYF. The genes are TRBV4-2 and TRBJ2-7; D not resolved. Germline-derived CDR1 and CDR2 are LGHNA and YNFKEQ. The CDR3 has 14 residues. V gave up 0 bases and J gave up 2 bases, with 8 bases separating them.

V usage is TRBV6-1 and J usage is TRBJ1-1, with a weak D call TRBD1 (6 bases). The CDR3 is made up of 12 amino acids. V dropped 6 bases and J dropped 7 bases, with 12 bases sitting between them. Germline V lookup: CDR1 MNHNS, CDR2 SASEGT. The CDR3 region is CASRERTVEAFF. The DNA for the CDR3 is TGTGCCAGCAGAGAACGGACAGTTGAAGCTTTCTTT.

The CDR3 here is CASSWGRVEAFF. The CDR3 nucleotides are TGTGCCAGCAGTTGGGGTAGAGTTGAAGCTTTCTTT. The rearrangement links TRBV6-2 or TRBV6-3 to TRBJ1-1; unclear D gene. The CDR3 loop spans 12 amino acids. CDR1 and CDR2 (germline): MNHEY, SVGEGT. The V end lost 4 bases, the J end lost 7 bases, and 10 bases lay between the germline ends.

This clonotype was counted many times. V and J are TRBV12-3 or TRBV12-4 and TRBJ1-1; D is unclear. With 2 bases removed from V and 2 bases from J, the gap between germline ends came to 6 bases. This CDR3 has 13 amino acids. CDR3 protein: CASSLRGNTEAFF. The CDR3 nucleotides are TGTGCCAGCAGTTTACGAGGAAACACTGAAGCTTTCTTT.

The chain combines TRBV27 with TRBJ2-7; 7 bases align to TRBD1. V shed 5 bases, J shed 5 bases, and the junction held 6 bases outside the gene matches. This CDR3 spans 13 amino acids. Per the germline V gene, CDR1 is MNHEY and CDR2 is SMNVEV (reference sequence). The CDR3 bases are TGTGCCAGCAGTAAAACGACAGGGAACGAGCAGTACTTC. Translated: CASSKTTGNEQYF.

This clonotype appeared many times. The chain uses TRBV2 and TRBJ2-1; D is ambiguous. The CDR3 totals 13 residues. CDR1 is SNHLY, CDR2 FYNNEI, per germline. The V end was cut by 4 bases, the J end by 10 bases, with 14 bases between. This CDR3 is CASSGERGSEQFF. The CDR3 DNA follows: TGTGCCAGCAGTGGTGAGCGCGGTAGCGAGCAGTTCTTC.

Ten or more counts support this clonotype. V usage is TRBV2 and J usage is TRBJ2-7; the match to TRBD2 covers 7 bases. CDR1 and CDR2 (germline): SNHLY, FYNNEI. With V trimmed by 4 bases and J by 3 bases, 3 bases remained unmatched. The CDR3 is made up of 13 amino acids. CDR3 in amino acids: CASSGGGSYEQYF. The CDR3 nucleotides read TGTGCCAGCAGTGGGGGAGGGAGCTACGAGCAGTACTTC.

This clonotype was seen at least ten times. The chain employs TRBV10-1 and TRBJ2-2; the match to TRBD2 covers 11 bases. In germline, CDR1 is WNHNN, CDR2 SYGVQD (reference sequence). V lost 6 bases, J lost 4 bases, and 7 bases stayed unmatched. The CDR3 extends over 16 amino acids. Written as DNA, the CDR3 is TGCGCCAGCAGCGGGACTAGCGGCCGGGGCACCGGGGAGCTGTTTTTT. This translates into CASSGTSGRGTGELFF.

The chain joins TRBV15 to TRBJ1-1, with 10 bases matching TRBD1. The germline V gene encodes CDR1 LNHNV and CDR2 YYDKDF (reference sequence). This CDR3 spans 14 amino acids. V gave up 2 bases and J gave up 6 bases; unmatched junction bases: 3. The CDR3 nucleotides read TGTGCCACCAGCAGATTGACAGGGGGCGCTGAAGCTTTCTTT. It is translated as CATSRLTGGAEAFF.

This clonotype was counted only a few times. The chain employs TRBV6-1 and TRBJ1-5; TRBD1 is a possible D gene (5 bases). V was clipped by 6 bases and J by 4 bases, with 16 bases between them. Germline V lookup: CDR1 MNHNS, CDR2 SASEGT. This CDR3 has 15 amino acids. The DNA for the CDR3 is TGTGCCAGCAGAAACGGGGGGAAGGGAAATCAGCCCCAGCATTTT. It specifies CASRNGGKGNQPQHF.

This clonotype has at least ten counts. The rearrangement joins TRBV12-3 or TRBV12-4 to TRBJ1-1, with D maybe TRBD1 (5 bases). V was shortened by 6 bases and J by 6 bases, with 11 bases between the two germline ends. This CDR3 is built from 12 residues. In nucleotides, the CDR3 is TGTGCCAGCAGCTTGGGACGATCTGAAGCTTTCTTT. Translating it yields CASSLGRSEAFF.

As for this clonotype: A much larger clone differs from this one at a single base, so this may be a read error. The chain joins TRBV28 to TRBJ2-7, with D perhaps matching TRBD1 or TRBD2 (5 bases each). Germline V lookup: CDR1 MDHEN, CDR2 SYDVKM. The ends were cut back, 10 bases at V and 4 bases at J, with 17 bases in the middle. The CDR3 consists of 13 residues. The DNA for the CDR3 is TGTGCCACCTCGTGGGGGTGGCAGTACGAGCAGTACTTC. Protein sequence: CATSWGWQYEQYF.

The gene calls are TRBV11-2 and TRBJ2-7; 7 bases are a match to TRBD1. Germline CDR1 is SGHAT and CDR2 is FQNNGV. The V segment lost 5 bases and the J segment 4 bases; nucleotides outside the gene matches: 11. The CDR3 loop spans 15 amino acids. This CDR3 reads CASSLLQGMGYEQYF. The CDR3 region has the DNA TGTGCCAGCAGCCTTTTACAGGGGATGGGGTACGAGCAGTACTTC.

This clonotype appeared many times. V is TRBV24-1 and J is TRBJ1-5, with unresolved D. This CDR3 comprises 15 residues. V lost 4 bases and J 3 bases, leaving 12 bases between the germline ends. Germline V gene lookup returns CDR1 KGHDR and CDR2 SFDVKD. Here the CDR3 DNA reads TGTGCCACCAGTGACGGCAGGAGCCTCAATCAGCCCCAGCATTTT. Translating it yields CATSDGRSLNQPQHF.

The gene calls are TRBV12-3 or TRBV12-4 and TRBJ2-2; D uncertain. V was cut by 3 bases and J by 5 bases, with 13 bases left in between. The CDR3 is made up of 15 amino acids. The CDR3 protein is CASSFGGGGTGELFF. The CDR3 bases are TGTGCCAGCAGTTTTGGCGGCGGTGGTACCGGGGAGCTGTTTTTT.

The chain has TRBV11-2 and TRBJ2-1, with 9 bases that match TRBD2. J gave up 5 bases and V 5 bases, and 7 bases lay outside the gene matches. CDR1 SGHAT and CDR2 FQNNGV come from the germline V gene. The CDR3 spans 15 residues. CDR3 DNA: TGTGCCAGCAGCGATTTAGCGGGAGTGCACAATGAGCAGTTCTTC. This codes for CASSDLAGVHNEQFF.

The V gene is TRBV20-1, the J gene TRBJ2-5, with D possibly called TRBD1 or TRBD2 (5 bases each). Germline V gives CDR1 DFQATT, CDR2 SNEGSKA (reference sequence). The CDR3 is 13 amino acids. V lost 5 bases and J 5 bases, leaving 15 bases between the germline ends. The DNA of the CDR3 is TGCAGTGCTCTGACTGACAGCGGCGAGACCCAGTACTTC. This encodes CSALTDSGETQYF.

This clonotype turned up a few times. It may be a read error: a sequence one base away is much more abundant. V usage is TRBV7-8 and J usage is TRBJ2-7; D gene ambiguous. Germline CDR1 and CDR2: SGHVS and FQNEAQ. The CDR3 has 13 residues. The CDR3 nucleotides read TGTACCAGCAGCTTAGGGCCGTTGAGGGAGCAGTACTTC. This encodes CTSSLGPLREQYF.

At least ten counts were recorded for this clonotype. V and J are TRBV12-3 or TRBV12-4 and TRBJ2-5; TRBD1 matches at 7 bases. J lost 2 bases, V lost 6 bases, and 9 bases had no gene match. This CDR3 region has 15 residues. CDR3 nucleotide sequence: TGTGCCAGCAGCCCCAAAGGACAGGAGCAAGAGACCCAGTACTTC. This encodes CASSPKGQEQETQYF.

This clonotype was counted at least ten times. V and J are TRBV3-1 and TRBJ1-4; maybe TRBD1 (5 bases). The CDR3 contains 15 residues. The germline CDR1 and CDR2 sequences are LGHDT and YNNKEL (reference sequence). Trimming stripped 7 bases from V and 1 base from J, with 13 bases between. The CDR3 reads CASTGGVGTNEKLFF. The CDR3 region has the DNA TGTGCCAGCACCGGGGGTGTTGGAACTAATGAAAAACTGTTTTTT. Full variable domain (missing parts from reference TRBV3-1 and TRBJ1-4): DTAVSQTPKYLVTQMGNDKSIKCEQNLGHDTMYWYKQDSKKFLKIMFSYNNKELIINETVPNRFSPKSPDKAHLNLHINSLELGDSAVYFCASTGGVGTNEKLFFGSGTQLSVL.

This clonotype has a count of ten or more. The chain combines TRBV5-1 with TRBJ1-4; no reliable D call. The germline V gene encodes CDR1 SGHRS and CDR2 YFSETQ. Deletions cut 5 bases from V and 7 bases from J, with 18 bases between. There are 15 residues in the CDR3. The CDR3 region has the DNA TGCGCCAGCAGGCTGAGTAGTACGGTTGTTGAAAAACTGTTTTTT. It is translated as CASRLSSTVVEKLFF.

The sample holds many counts of this clonotype. The CDR3 region has the DNA TGTGCCAGCAGCTTTTTCTCCAGCTCCTACGAGCAGTACTTC. This gives the protein CASSFFSSSYEQYF. This rearrangement joins TRBV7-2 to TRBJ2-7; D remains ambiguous. Trimming removed 3 bases from V and 0 bases from J, with 9 bases in between. The length of the CDR3 is 14 residues. Germline V gene lookup returns CDR1 SGHTA and CDR2 FQGNSA.

This clonotype appeared many times. This chain links TRBV2 with TRBJ2-1; 8 bases fit TRBD1. Losses at the gene ends were 3 bases for V and 14 bases for J; bases not matched to a gene: 9. The germline V gene has CDR1 SNHLY and CDR2 FYNNEI. The CDR3 length is 13 residues. The DNA of the CDR3 is TGTGCCAGCAGTGATATATTCGACAGGGGAGAGTTCTTC. Protein: CASSDIFDRGEFF.

This chain connects TRBV20-1 to TRBJ1-2; 7 nucleotides align to TRBD1. The CDR3 length is 17 residues. From germline, CDR1 is DFQATT and CDR2 SNEGSKA (reference sequence). With V trimmed by 1 base and J by 1 base, 12 bases remained unmatched. The CDR3 DNA sequence: TGCAGTGCTAGAGTGAGAATACCGGGACAGCTTAACTATGGCTACACCTTC. This codes for CSARVRIPGQLNYGYTF.

A few counts support this clonotype. The chain is built from TRBV4-2 and TRBJ1-2, with D perhaps TRBD1 (6 bases). Trimming took 4 bases from V and 8 from J, leaving 17 bases between them. Germline V lookup: CDR1 LGHNA, CDR2 YNFKEQ. This CDR3 spans 14 amino acids. CDR3 loop: CASSRLTGAWGYTF. In nucleotides, the CDR3 is TGTGCCAGCAGCCGCTTGACAGGTGCGTGGGGCTACACCTTC.

This clonotype was seen ten or more times. The V call is TRBV28, the J call TRBJ2-7; maybe TRBD2 (6 bases). CDR1 and CDR2 (germline): MDHEN, SYDVKM. The CDR3 sequence is 12 residues long. V lost 4 bases, J lost 3 bases, and 7 bases lay in between. The DNA of the CDR3 is TGTGCCAGCAGTTGGGGACTCTACGAGCAGTACTTC. It is translated as CASSWGLYEQYF.

This chain uses TRBV6-1 with TRBJ2-5; 10 bases map to TRBD1. CDR1 MNHNS and CDR2 SASEGT come from the germline V gene. Unmatched junction bases numbered 5, after V lost 7 bases and J lost 3 bases. The CDR3 loop spans 14 amino acids. For the CDR3, the DNA is TGTGCCAGCAACTCCGGGACAGGGGAAGAGACCCAGTACTTC. Protein sequence: CASNSGTGEETQYF.

This clonotype was counted many times. The chain recombines TRBV2 with TRBJ1-5; D perhaps matches TRBD1 (5 bases). This CDR3 region has 15 residues. Germline V gene sequence: CDR1 SNHLY, CDR2 FYNNEI. V was shortened by 6 bases and J by 2 bases, with 14 bases between the two germline ends. The CDR3 loop reads CASSRPGGGNQPQHF. The CDR3 coding sequence is TGTGCCAGCAGCCGCCCCGGGGGAGGCAATCAGCCCCAGCATTTT.